The 8 T cell receptor beta chains listed next were all sequenced from one sample in a study of T-cell memory formation after mild COVID-19. TCRdb re-called the 5' RACE reads with MiXCR, one entry per CDR3 protein. The sample carries about 340,000 distinct CDR3 sequences, approximately 14% recorded once. The sample was PBMCs or a T cell subset sorted from them (not recorded which). These TCRs come from a man younger than 30 who had mild COVID-19 (a few samples of this study predate the infection). Cell type and time point are not known.

This clonotype came up many times. The V call is TRBV7-2, the J call TRBJ2-3; 8 nucleotides line up with TRBD2. The V and J ends lost 5 bases and 4 bases, in that order; junction bases with no gene match: 5. Germline V CDR1 and CDR2: SGHTA, FQGNSA. The CDR3 runs to 14 residues. CDR3 in amino acids: CASSPRGAADTQYF. The CDR3 DNA is TGTGCCAGCAGCCCGCGGGGGGCGGCAGATACGCAGTATTTT.

The rearrangement links TRBV7-9 to TRBJ2-3; D not resolved. The CDR3 has 14 amino acids. Germline assignment: CDR1 SEHNR and CDR2 FQNEAQ (reference sequence). V was shortened by 3 bases and J by 4 bases, with 11 bases between the two germline ends. CDR3 nucleotide sequence: TGTGCCAGCAGCTTCGGCAACGGACCAGATACGCAGTATTTT. This sequence encodes CASSFGNGPDTQYF. Drawing the rest from reference TRBV7-9 and TRBJ2-3, the complete variable domain is DTGVSQNPRHKITKRGQNVTFRCDPISEHNRLYWYRQTLGQGPEFLTYFQNEAQLEKSRLLSDRFSAERPKGSFSTLEIQRTEQGDSAMYLCASSFGNGPDTQYFGPGTRLTVL.

This clonotype was counted only a few times. The rearrangement links TRBV20-1 to TRBJ2-5; D remains unclear. The CDR3 sequence is 9 residues long. V was cut by 7 bases and J by 10 bases, with 10 bases left in between. Looked up from germline, CDR1 is DFQATT and CDR2 is SNEGSKA (reference sequence). CDR3 sequence reads: CSVSVDQYF. The CDR3 nucleotides are TGCAGTGTGTCGGTAGACCAGTACTTC.

The chain joins TRBV3-1 to TRBJ2-5; 12 nucleotides match TRBD2. The CDR3 length is 14 residues. Germline assignment: CDR1 LGHDT and CDR2 YNNKEL (reference sequence). Unmatched junction bases numbered 4, after V lost 6 bases and J lost 5 bases. The CDR3 loop reads CASRRTSGVETQYF. Here the CDR3 DNA reads TGTGCCAGCAGAAGGACTAGCGGGGTGGAGACCCAGTACTTC.

This clonotype was recorded a few times. The chain recombines TRBV7-3 with TRBJ2-6; no definite D call. V was clipped by 5 bases and J by 0 bases, with 8 bases between them. The V gene's germline CDR1 is SGHTA and CDR2 FQGTGA. The CDR3 extends over 15 amino acids. CDR3: CASSKQSSGANVLTF. CDR3 bases: TGTGCCAGCAGCAAACAGAGCTCTGGGGCCAACGTCCTGACTTTC.

This clonotype was seen a handful of times. The V call is TRBV4-1, the J call TRBJ2-1, with 8 bases matching TRBD1. Germline V gene lookup returns CDR1 MGHRA and CDR2 YSYEKL. The CDR3 has 18 residues. Losses at the gene ends were 0 bases for V and 8 bases for J; bases not matched to a gene: 15. This chain's CDR3 is CASSQDSSGRGRRDEQFF. For the CDR3, the DNA is TGCGCCAGCAGCCAAGATTCCTCGGGCAGGGGGCGCAGGGATGAGCAGTTCTTC.

The chain joins TRBV6-1 to TRBJ1-1; no clear D gene. The CDR3 contains 13 residues. Deletions cut 0 bases from V and 5 bases from J, with 7 bases between. Germline CDR1 is MNHNS and CDR2 is SASEGT. CDR3 nucleotide sequence: TGTGCCAGCAGTGAAGCGCGGGGAACTGAAGCTTTCTTT. Amino acid sequence: CASSEARGTEAFF.

Written as DNA, the CDR3 is TGTGCCAGCTCCACGGTTGGAGAGATGAACACTGAAGCTTTCTTT. Protein sequence: CASSTVGEMNTEAFF. The rearrangement joins TRBV18 to TRBJ1-1, with unresolved D. The CDR3 extends over 15 amino acids. Trimming pared 6 bases from V and 0 bases from J, leaving 14 bases between. The germline CDR1 and CDR2 sequences are KGHSH and LQKENI.